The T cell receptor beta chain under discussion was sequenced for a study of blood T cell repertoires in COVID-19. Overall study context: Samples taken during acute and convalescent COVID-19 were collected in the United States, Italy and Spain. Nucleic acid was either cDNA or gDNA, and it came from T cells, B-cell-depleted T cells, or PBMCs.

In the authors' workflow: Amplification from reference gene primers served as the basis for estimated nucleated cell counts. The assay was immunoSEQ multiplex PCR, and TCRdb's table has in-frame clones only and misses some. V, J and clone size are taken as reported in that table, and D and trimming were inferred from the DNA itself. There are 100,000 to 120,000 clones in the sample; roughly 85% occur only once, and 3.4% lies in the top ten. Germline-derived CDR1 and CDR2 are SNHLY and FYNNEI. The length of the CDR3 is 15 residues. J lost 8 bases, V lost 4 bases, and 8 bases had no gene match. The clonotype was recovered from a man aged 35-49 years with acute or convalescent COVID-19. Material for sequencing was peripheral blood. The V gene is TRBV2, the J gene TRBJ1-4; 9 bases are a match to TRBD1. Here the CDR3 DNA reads TGTGCCAGCAGTGCCCCGGCGGACAGGGGAGAAAAACTGTTTTTT. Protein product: CASSAPADRGEKLFF. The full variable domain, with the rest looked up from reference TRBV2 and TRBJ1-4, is EPEVTQTPSHQVTQMGQEVILRCVPISNHLYFYWYRQILGQKVEFLVSFYNNEISEKSEIFDDQFSVERPDGSNFTLKIRSTKLEDSAMYFCASSAPADRGEKLFFGSGTQLSVL.